The table lists the clone carrying this T cell receptor (beta chain) with a few counts. The antigen remains undetermined. The data belong to a study of shared clonotypes between healthy human individuals. Study-wide background: Every donor yielded three CD4 naive, three CD4 memory, two CD8 naive and one CD8 memory plate.

Whole-study findings and limits: Only blood was sampled; tissue repertoires likely differ. Among non-shared clonotypes, generation probabilities were lower than among those shared by all four donors.

Germline V gene data show CDR1 as MDHEN and CDR2 as SYDVKM. Between the trimmed V and J ends, which lost 6 bases and 0 bases, there was a span of 8 bases. The CDR3 loop spans 13 amino acids. The authors ran the assay at deep level. Measured with immunoSEQ multiplex PCR; TCRdb has only the in-frame clones, and not every one. The data hold 2,500,000 or so clones, with under 95% observed a single time. This chain connects TRBV28 to TRBJ1-1, with unresolved D. This receptor was taken from a man aged 18 to 29 in good health. Some clones in this sample may be carry-over from other donors' samples. Sequenced input: naive CD4+ T cells from PBMCs. The subset was: CD45RA+ positively selected. The CDR3, as DNA: TGTGCCAGCAGCTCCTCCCTGAACACTGAAGCTTTCTTT. It specifies CASSSSLNTEAFF.